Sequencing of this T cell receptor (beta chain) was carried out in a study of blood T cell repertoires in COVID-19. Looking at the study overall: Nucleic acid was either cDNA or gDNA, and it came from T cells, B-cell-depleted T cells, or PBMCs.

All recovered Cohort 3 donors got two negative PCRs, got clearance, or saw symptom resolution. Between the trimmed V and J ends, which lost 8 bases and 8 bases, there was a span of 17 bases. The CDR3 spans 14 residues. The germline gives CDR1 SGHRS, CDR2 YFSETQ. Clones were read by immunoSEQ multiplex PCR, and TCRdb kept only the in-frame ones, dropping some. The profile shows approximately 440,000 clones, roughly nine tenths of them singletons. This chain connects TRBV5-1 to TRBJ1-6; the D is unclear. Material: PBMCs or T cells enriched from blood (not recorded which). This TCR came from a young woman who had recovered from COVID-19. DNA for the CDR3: TGCGCCAGTTCCCCGACCCTCGGGGATTCACCCCTCCACTTT. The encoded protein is CASSPTLGDSPLHF.